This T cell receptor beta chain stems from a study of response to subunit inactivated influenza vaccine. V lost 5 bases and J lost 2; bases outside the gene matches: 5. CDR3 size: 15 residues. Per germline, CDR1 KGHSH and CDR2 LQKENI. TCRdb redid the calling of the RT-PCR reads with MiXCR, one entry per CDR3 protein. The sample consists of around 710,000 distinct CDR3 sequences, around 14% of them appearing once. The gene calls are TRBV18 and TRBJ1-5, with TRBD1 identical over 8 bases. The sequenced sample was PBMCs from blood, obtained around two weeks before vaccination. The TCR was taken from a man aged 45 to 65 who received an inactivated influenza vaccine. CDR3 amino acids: CASSGGQGGNQPQHF. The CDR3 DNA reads TGTGCCAGCTCAGGCGGACAGGGTGGCAATCAGCCCCAGCATTTT.